This T cell receptor beta chain was found in a study of cytomegalovirus exposure and HLA in healthy donors. Study conclusions and caveats: The study labeled fewer than 200 TCR beta chains cytomegalovirus-associated.

The CDR3 covers 15 residues. Germline assignment: CDR1 WNHNN and CDR2 SYGVQD (reference sequence). V lost 0 bases and J lost 0, with 8 bases in between. A multiplex PCR was run with 60 Vbeta primers and 13 Jbeta primers. TCRdb's copy holds only in-frame clones and misses some; the assay was immunoSEQ multiplex PCR. Of roughly 160,000 clones listed, roughly 80% are singletons. On this clone itself: Its antigen is as yet unknown.

Nominal health characterized the donors when sampled, though unrecorded immune exposures were likely. The TCR was taken from a male donor in good health and CMV-seropositive. The genes are TRBV10-1 and TRBJ1-2; D gene ambiguous. Sequencing was performed on PBMCs. The CDR3 DNA reads TGCGCCAGCAGTGAGTCGAGAGGGCCTAACTATGGCTACACCTTC. The encoded protein is CASSESRGPNYGYTF.